The following is a T cell receptor beta chain sequence with its context. The antigen remains undetermined. A much bigger clone sits one base away, suggesting this may be a read error. The data were taken from a study of blood T cells in healthy people across ages. The study, taken as a whole, reports: As age increased, TCR beta diversity per million T cells fell in a roughly linear fashion.

Alongside a J-beta primer mix, a sample-barcoded 5' primer served in a second PCR lasting about 7 to 11 cycles. TCRdb itself ran the 5' RACE reads through MiXCR, one entry per CDR3 protein. Among over 500,000 distinct CDR3 sequences listed, over 40% were seen once. This CDR3 region has 13 residues. In germline, CDR1 is MNHEY, CDR2 SVGAGI. V shed 0 bases and J 11 bases; nucleotides not matched to a gene: 6. This TCR was recovered from a woman of 80 years or more in good health. The genes are TRBV6-5 and TRBJ2-5; 7 nucleotides align to TRBD2. Sequenced sample: blood. CDR3: CASSYSRAREQYF. The DNA of the CDR3 is TGTGCCAGCAGTTACTCAAGGGCGCGGGAGCAGTACTTC.